The next 23 T cell receptor beta chains were all read from a single sample in a study of blood T cell repertoires in COVID-19. Sequenced by immunoSEQ multiplex PCR; TCRdb stores in-frame clones only, minus some. The data show over 400,000 clones, around nine tenths seen once. The sample taken for sequencing was peripheral blood. These receptors were obtained from a woman aged 50 to 60 with COVID-19, enrolled during active disease.

This clone was detected only once. The rearrangement joins TRBV6-5 to TRBJ2-7; D is possibly TRBD2 (5 bases). V dropped 6 bases and J dropped 4 bases, with 13 bases sitting between them. Germline V lookup: CDR1 MNHEY, CDR2 SVGAGI. The CDR3 is 13 amino acids. This CDR3 reads CASSSTKQYEQYF. The CDR3 nucleotides read TGTGCCAGCAGCTCGACTAAGCAATACGAGCAGTACTTC.

This chain joins TRBV7-9 and TRBJ2-3, with D maybe TRBD1 (5 bases). Per germline, CDR1 SEHNR and CDR2 FQNEAQ (reference sequence). CDR3 length: 13 amino acids. Trimming removed 2 bases from V and 4 bases from J, with 7 bases in between. The CDR3 spells CASSLSGPDTQYF. CDR3 nucleotides: TGTGCCAGCAGCTTATCAGGGCCAGATACGCAGTATTTT.

V is TRBV3-1 (or the pseudogene TRBV3-2) and J is TRBJ2-7; 7 bases agree with TRBD1. The CDR3 is 14 amino acids. The J segment lost 2 bases and the V segment lost 2 bases, leaving 3 bases of the junction unmatched. Germline CDR1 LGHDT, CDR2 YNNKEL (reference sequence). The CDR3 bases are TGTGCCAGCAGCCAAAACAGGGGCCCCTACGAGCAGTACTTC. It translates to CASSQNRGPYEQYF.

The chain recombines TRBV7-2 with TRBJ1-3, with 8 bases lining up with TRBD1. The V and J ends lost 4 bases and 9 bases, in that order; junction bases with no gene match: 5. CDR3 length equals 13 residues. Germline V gene data show CDR1 as SGHTA and CDR2 as FQGNSA. The CDR3 bases are TGTGCCAGCAGCTCCGGACAGGGAGGCACCATATATTTT. Protein sequence: CASSSGQGGTIYF.

As to this clone: Other nucleotide sequences in the sample specify the same CDR3. The chain has TRBV5-1 and TRBJ2-7; 9 nucleotides agree with TRBD2. The CDR3 loop spans 14 amino acids. Germline loops: CDR1 SGHRS, CDR2 YFSETQ. V shed 4 bases, J shed 1 base, and the junction held 3 bases outside the gene matches. The CDR3, as DNA: TGCGCCAGCAGCCCCAGCGGGGGGTCCTACGAGCAGTACTTC. This translates into CASSPSGGSYEQYF.

This chain joins TRBV6-5 and TRBJ2-5; 9 positions agree with TRBD2. Germline-derived CDR1 and CDR2 are MNHEY and SVGAGI. After removal of 6 bases from V and 2 bases from J, the junction contained 4 bases not matched to a gene. The CDR3 has 14 amino acids. The CDR3 bases are TGTGCCAGCAGCTACAGCGGGGGGCAAGAGACCCAGTACTTC. Its protein is CASSYSGGQETQYF.

The chain links TRBV7-3 to TRBJ2-3; 9 bases map to TRBD2. Germline CDR1 and CDR2: SGHTA and FQGTGA. This CDR3 spans 14 amino acids. V shed 2 bases, J shed 4 bases, and the junction held 1 base outside the gene matches. CDR3 region: CASSLWTSADTQYF. CDR3 bases: TGTGCCAGCAGCTTATGGACTAGCGCAGATACGCAGTATTTT.

The chain's CDR3 is CASSSPRPASYGYTF. The DNA for the CDR3 is TGTGCCAGCAGCTCCCCGAGGCCCGCGAGCTATGGCTACACCTTC. The chain recombines TRBV7-3 with TRBJ1-2, with D hard to call. This CDR3 has 15 residues. The germline V and J ends were trimmed by 4 bases and 4 bases, with 16 bases remaining between them. Germline V gene sequence: CDR1 SGHTA, CDR2 FQGTGA.

The V and J genes are TRBV5-1 and TRBJ2-7, with a tentative D call TRBD1 (6 bases). The CDR3 has 14 residues. V was cut by 2 bases and J by 6 bases, with 15 bases left in between. The germline CDR1 and CDR2 sequences are SGHRS and YFSETQ. The chain's CDR3 is CASSLGSGALEQYF. As DNA, the CDR3 is TGCGCCAGCAGCTTAGGGTCAGGGGCGCTCGAGCAGTACTTC.

The chain is built from TRBV4-1 and TRBJ2-1, with 12 bases aligning to TRBD2. CDR1 and CDR2 from the germline V gene are MGHRA and YSYEKL. V was clipped by 4 bases and J by 7 bases; unmatched bases: 8. The CDR3 covers 16 residues. The CDR3 coding sequence is TGCGCCAGCAGCCCCGGACTAGCGGGGCTGCCAAATGAGCAGTTCTTC. It translates to CASSPGLAGLPNEQFF.

This sequence joins TRBV7-3 and TRBJ1-3; the D gene is possibly TRBD1 (6 bases). Germline CDR1 is SGHTA and CDR2 is FQGTGA. The CDR3 has 18 residues. Trimming stripped 5 bases from V and 4 bases from J, with 24 bases between. This CDR3 is CASSNRRRTALRGNTIYF. In DNA, the CDR3 is TGTGCCAGCAGCAATCGAAGACGGACAGCACTGAGGGGAAACACCATATATTTT.

The chain couples TRBV2 to TRBJ2-3, with D possibly TRBD1 on 6 matching bases. V was shortened by 9 bases and J by 1 base, with 11 bases between the two germline ends. The CDR3 covers 13 residues. CDR1 SNHLY and CDR2 FYNNEI come from the germline V gene. In DNA form, the CDR3 reads TGTGCCAGGCAGGGGCCCCGCACAGATACGCAGTATTTT. Its protein is CARQGPRTDTQYF.

The chain combines TRBV4-1 with TRBJ1-1, with TRBD1 identical over 7 bases. This CDR3 is 14 amino acids long. CDR1 and CDR2 (germline): MGHRA, YSYEKL. V lost 3 bases to trimming and J lost 4 bases; unmatched junction nucleotides: 5. CDR3 sequence: CASSHLTGSTEAFF. The CDR3, as DNA: TGCGCCAGCAGCCACCTGACAGGGAGCACTGAAGCTTTCTTT.

The rearrangement links TRBV19 to TRBJ1-6; 7 bases map to TRBD1. Germline CDR1 reads LNHDA; CDR2 reads SQIVND (reference sequence). With 4 bases clipped from V and 7 bases from J, the junction kept 7 bases outside the gene matches. The CDR3 consists of 15 residues. In nucleotides, the CDR3 is TGTGCCAGTAGTACCACCGGGACAGCCAATTCACCCCTCCACTTT. It encodes CASSTTGTANSPLHF. Based on the CDR3 plus reference TRBV19 and TRBJ1-6, the full variable domain is DGGITQSPKYLFRKEGQNVTLSCEQNLNHDAMYWYRQDPGQGLRLIYYSQIVNDFQKGDIAEGYSVSREKKESFPLTVTSAQKNPTAFYLCASSTTGTANSPLHFGNGTRLTVT.

The chain links TRBV19 to TRBJ1-5; 7 nucleotides line up with TRBD1. J gave up 0 bases and V 6 bases, and 5 bases lay outside the gene matches. The CDR3 has 15 amino acids. Germline V gives CDR1 LNHDA, CDR2 SQIVND (reference sequence). In DNA, the CDR3 is TGTGCCAGTAGGGGACAGTACTATAGCAATCAGCCCCAGCATTTT. Encoded protein: CASRGQYYSNQPQHF.

The chain has TRBV19 and TRBJ2-1, with D possibly TRBD1 on 5 matching bases. Trimming took off 4 bases at V and 2 bases at J, with 12 bases between the two ends. Germline CDR1 and CDR2: LNHDA and SQIVND (reference sequence). This CDR3 region has 15 residues. Written as DNA, the CDR3 is TGTGCCAGTAGTAATAAGGGGTCGCCCTACAATGAGCAGTTCTTC. It is translated as CASSNKGSPYNEQFF.

The chain combines TRBV30 with TRBJ1-3, with a possible D match to TRBD1 (6 bases). Trimming took off 3 bases at V and 0 bases at J, with 18 bases between the two ends. CDR1 is GTSNPN and CDR2 is SVGIG in the germline V gene (reference sequence). The CDR3 loop spans 17 amino acids. CDR3 in amino acids: CAWRIRWGPSSGNTIYF. CDR3 nucleotide sequence: TGTGCCTGGAGGATTAGGTGGGGGCCTTCCTCTGGAAACACCATATATTTT.

Comments on this clone: The sample carries other DNA sequences with the same CDR3. V gene TRBV20-1 combines with J gene TRBJ2-7; unclear D gene. V shed 6 bases and J shed 0 bases, with 6 bases lying between them. CDR3 length equals 11 residues. The V gene's germline CDR1 is DFQATT and CDR2 SNEGSKA (reference sequence). The CDR3 here is CSAESSYEQYF. CDR3 bases: TGCAGTGCCGAGTCCTCCTACGAGCAGTACTTC.

The rearrangement uses TRBV5-1 and TRBJ2-3, with D possibly being TRBD2 (6 bases). The V and J ends lost 4 bases and 4 bases respectively, with 16 bases between them. CDR3 length: 15 amino acids. Germline values: CDR1 SGHRS, CDR2 YFSETQ. CDR3: CASSPGERRADTQYF. The CDR3 nucleotides are TGCGCCAGCAGCCCTGGTGAGCGGAGGGCAGATACGCAGTATTTT.

This clone was found a few times. The chain uses TRBV21-1 and TRBJ1-1; whether TRBD1, the table's D call, matches the DNA was not checked. TRBV21-1 is recorded as a pseudogene. The CDR3 covers 15 residues. DNA of the CDR3: TGTGCCAGCAGCAACCTGACACAGGGGTCCACTGAAGCTTTCTTT. It encodes CASSNLTQGSTEAFF.

The chain employs TRBV3-1 (or the pseudogene TRBV3-2) and TRBJ2-2; TRBD2 agrees at 12 bases. J gave up 7 bases and V 0 bases, and 9 bases lay outside the gene matches. This CDR3 region has 18 residues. In germline, CDR1 is LGHDT, CDR2 YNNKEL (reference sequence). The CDR3 DNA follows: TGTGCCAGCAGCCAAGATCGTCTAGCGGGGGGGTTAGGCGGGGAGCTGTTTTTT. Translated: CASSQDRLAGGLGGELFF.

This sequence joins TRBV5-4 and TRBJ1-3, with D tentatively TRBD1 (6 bases). The ends were cut back, 2 bases at V and 4 bases at J, with 13 bases in the middle. The length of the CDR3 is 15 residues. Germline CDR1 and CDR2: SGHNT and YYREEE (reference sequence). The CDR3 DNA reads as TGTGCCAGCAGCTTCGCGGGGGCGGCAGGAAACACCATATATTTT. Translating it yields CASSFAGAAGNTIYF.

This clone was counted a few times. The genes are TRBV7-3 and TRBJ1-1; 7 bases are a match to TRBD1. The J segment lost 2 bases and the V segment lost 4 bases, leaving 4 bases of the junction unmatched. In germline, CDR1 is SGHTA, CDR2 FQGTGA. The CDR3 length is 14 residues. The CDR3 DNA reads TGTGCCAGCAGCTCGGGACAGCTAAACACTGAAGCTTTCTTT. Its translation is CASSSGQLNTEAFF.